Listed below are T cell receptor beta chains from one sample, sequenced in a study of T-cell memory formation after mild COVID-19. In TCRdb, the 5' RACE reads were re-called with MiXCR into one record per CDR3 protein. The table lists more than 250,000 distinct CDR3 sequences, more than 15% of them singletons. Input material: PBMCs or a T cell subset sorted from them (not recorded which). The receptor source for this set is a young man who had mild COVID-19 (a few samples of this study predate the infection). Cell type and time point are not known. Both conserved end residues are part of each CDR3. Fields, in order: clone size, V gene, J gene, D gene, CDR3 length, CDR3 protein, CDR3 DNA. A D gene is named only where the DNA matches it firmly. Rows may omit the clone size; those that give it use once, few, many or a size class.

clone size: few; V gene: TRBV6-5; J gene: TRBJ1-1; D gene: NA; CDR3 length: 17; CDR3 protein: CASTTGRTLPPNTEAFF; CDR3 DNA: TGTGCCAGCACCACAGGGCGGACGCTTCCACCGAACACTGAAGCTTTCTTT
clone size: NA; V gene: TRBV12-3/TRBV12-4; J gene: TRBJ1-6; D gene: TRBD1; CDR3 length: 17; CDR3 protein: CASTHGGDRAFNSPLHF; CDR3 DNA: TGTGCCAGCACCCACGGGGGGGACAGGGCGTTTAATTCACCCCTCCACTTT
clone size: NA; V gene: TRBV28; J gene: TRBJ1-1; D gene: TRBD1; CDR3 length: 14; CDR3 protein: CAICPTGMNTEAFF; CDR3 DNA: TGTGCCATCTGTCCGACAGGGATGAACACTGAAGCTTTCTTT
clone size: NA; V gene: TRBV10-3; J gene: TRBJ2-3; D gene: NA; CDR3 length: 14; CDR3 protein: CAISDVSASDTQYF; CDR3 DNA: TGTGCCATCAGTGATGTTTCGGCGTCGGATACGCAGTATTTT
clone size: NA; V gene: TRBV28; J gene: TRBJ1-5; D gene: TRBD1; CDR3 length: 15; CDR3 protein: CASSSIDRDNQPQHF; CDR3 DNA: TGTGCCAGCAGTTCCATAGACAGGGACAATCAGCCCCAGCATTTT
clone size: few; V gene: TRBV7-9; J gene: TRBJ1-1; D gene: NA; CDR3 length: 14; CDR3 protein: CASSLALGGSEAFF; CDR3 DNA: TGTGCCAGCAGCTTAGCGTTGGGGGGGAGTGAAGCTTTCTTT
clone size: NA; V gene: TRBV6-2/TRBV6-3; J gene: TRBJ2-5; D gene: NA; CDR3 length: 12; CDR3 protein: CASGPRWETQYF; CDR3 DNA: TGTGCCAGCGGCCCAAGATGGGAGACCCAGTACTTC
clone size: many; V gene: TRBV5-1; J gene: TRBJ2-7; D gene: TRBD2; CDR3 length: 16; CDR3 protein: CASSPGSGTSIHEQYF; CDR3 DNA: TGCGCCAGCAGCCCGGGATCCGGGACTAGCATCCACGAGCAGTACTTC
clone size: NA; V gene: TRBV4-1; J gene: TRBJ2-5; D gene: TRBD2; CDR3 length: 19; CDR3 protein: CASSPGWGQPRGGLETQYF; CDR3 DNA: TGCGCCAGCAGCCCAGGATGGGGCCAGCCCCGGGGGGGGCTTGAGACCCAGTACTTC
clone size: NA; V gene: TRBV4-2; J gene: TRBJ1-4; D gene: NA; CDR3 length: 15; CDR3 protein: CASSQARGFNEKLFF; CDR3 DNA: TGTGCCAGCAGCCAAGCAAGGGGCTTTAATGAAAAACTGTTTTTT
clone size: many; V gene: TRBV28; J gene: TRBJ2-7; D gene: NA; CDR3 length: 14; CDR3 protein: CASSSSVAHHEQYF; CDR3 DNA: TGTGCCAGCAGTTCCTCCGTAGCCCACCACGAGCAGTACTTC
clone size: NA; V gene: TRBV7-2; J gene: TRBJ1-1; D gene: TRBD1; CDR3 length: 14; CDR3 protein: CASSHRGPNTEAFF; CDR3 DNA: TGTGCCAGCAGTCACAGGGGACCTAACACTGAAGCTTTCTTT
clone size: NA; V gene: TRBV12-3/TRBV12-4; J gene: TRBJ2-2; D gene: TRBD1; CDR3 length: 16; CDR3 protein: CASSFRDRPFTGELFF; CDR3 DNA: TGTGCCAGCAGTTTCAGGGACAGGCCGTTCACCGGGGAGCTGTTTTTT
clone size: many; V gene: TRBV4-3; J gene: TRBJ2-2; D gene: TRBD2; CDR3 length: 18; CDR3 protein: CASSQELAGPINTGELFF; CDR3 DNA: TGCGCCAGCAGCCAAGAGCTAGCGGGGCCAATAAACACCGGGGAGCTGTTTTTT
clone size: NA; V gene: TRBV20-1; J gene: TRBJ2-7; D gene: TRBD2; CDR3 length: 14; CDR3 protein: CSATLAEMSYEQYF; CDR3 DNA: TGCAGTGCCACGCTAGCGGAGATGTCCTACGAGCAGTACTTC
clone size: NA; V gene: TRBV4-1; J gene: TRBJ2-1; D gene: TRBD1; CDR3 length: 17; CDR3 protein: CASSRRAGTGAFNEQFF; CDR3 DNA: TGCGCCAGCAGCCGAAGGGCCGGGACAGGGGCCTTCAATGAGCAGTTCTTC
clone size: few; V gene: TRBV4-1; J gene: TRBJ1-4; D gene: TRBD1; CDR3 length: 15; CDR3 protein: CASSSAQGANEKLFF; CDR3 DNA: TGCGCCAGCAGCTCGGCCCAGGGGGCTAATGAAAAACTGTTTTTT
clone size: many; V gene: TRBV4-1; J gene: TRBJ1-2; D gene: NA; CDR3 length: 15; CDR3 protein: CASSWGEAGHYGYTF; CDR3 DNA: TGCGCCAGCAGCTGGGGCGAGGCTGGACACTATGGCTACACCTTC
clone size: NA; V gene: TRBV29-1; J gene: TRBJ1-1; D gene: TRBD1; CDR3 length: 16; CDR3 protein: CSVNPGTGEWYTEAFF; CDR3 DNA: TGCAGCGTTAACCCCGGGACAGGGGAATGGTACACTGAAGCTTTCTTT
clone size: NA; V gene: TRBV7-2; J gene: TRBJ2-3; D gene: TRBD2; CDR3 length: 16; CDR3 protein: CASSLGGTSGADTQYF; CDR3 DNA: TGTGCCAGCAGCTTAGGGGGGACTAGCGGGGCAGATACGCAGTATTTT
clone size: few; V gene: TRBV6-1; J gene: TRBJ1-1; D gene: NA; CDR3 length: 14; CDR3 protein: CASSAGTFGTEAFF; CDR3 DNA: TGTGCCAGCAGTGCAGGGACATTCGGCACTGAAGCTTTCTTT
clone size: NA; V gene: TRBV5-1; J gene: TRBJ2-1; D gene: TRBD1; CDR3 length: 17; CDR3 protein: CASSSPGQVSSYNEQFF; CDR3 DNA: TGCGCCAGCAGCTCCCCGGGACAGGTGAGCTCCTACAATGAGCAGTTCTTC
clone size: NA; V gene: TRBV20-1; J gene: TRBJ2-3; D gene: NA; CDR3 length: 15; CDR3 protein: CSARGRGAPGDTQYF; CDR3 DNA: TGCAGTGCTCGGGGGAGGGGGGCCCCAGGAGATACGCAGTATTTT
clone size: many; V gene: TRBV11-2; J gene: TRBJ1-1; D gene: NA; CDR3 length: 13; CDR3 protein: CASSFKGRVEAFF; CDR3 DNA: TGTGCCAGCAGCTTCAAGGGGCGGGTTGAAGCTTTCTTT
clone size: few; V gene: TRBV29-1; J gene: TRBJ1-2; D gene: TRBD1; CDR3 length: 11; CDR3 protein: CSSGGDDGYTF; CDR3 DNA: TGCAGCTCAGGGGGTGATGATGGCTACACCTTC
clone size: NA; V gene: TRBV6-5; J gene: TRBJ1-1; D gene: NA; CDR3 length: 11; CDR3 protein: CAAGGAREAFF; CDR3 DNA: TGTGCCGCTGGCGGGGCCAGAGAAGCTTTCTTT
clone size: many; V gene: TRBV7-2; J gene: TRBJ2-1; D gene: NA; CDR3 length: 13; CDR3 protein: CASSLVGGNEQFF; CDR3 DNA: TGTGCCAGCAGCTTAGTCGGGGGCAATGAGCAGTTCTTC
clone size: NA; V gene: TRBV5-1; J gene: TRBJ2-3; D gene: NA; CDR3 length: 15; CDR3 protein: CASSSMTASTDTQYF; CDR3 DNA: TGCGCCAGCAGCTCGATGACGGCTAGCACAGATACGCAGTATTTT
clone size: many; V gene: TRBV2; J gene: TRBJ2-7; D gene: NA; CDR3 length: 13; CDR3 protein: CASSLSPSYEQYF; CDR3 DNA: TGTGCCAGCAGTTTATCCCCCTCCTACGAGCAGTACTTC
clone size: NA; V gene: TRBV12-3/TRBV12-4; J gene: TRBJ2-3; D gene: NA; CDR3 length: 15; CDR3 protein: CASSFTGFSTDTQYF; CDR3 DNA: TGTGCCAGCAGTTTCACGGGCTTCAGCACAGATACGCAGTATTTT
clone size: NA; V gene: TRBV5-5; J gene: TRBJ1-2; D gene: TRBD1; CDR3 length: 15; CDR3 protein: CASSLTGGANYGYTF; CDR3 DNA: TGTGCCAGCAGCCTTACAGGGGGAGCTAACTATGGCTACACCTTC
clone size: NA; V gene: TRBV9; J gene: TRBJ2-1; D gene: NA; CDR3 length: 20; CDR3 protein: CASSVGGTAASDLTYNEQFF; CDR3 DNA: TGTGCCAGCAGCGTAGGGGGGACCGCAGCCTCAGATCTTACCTACAATGAGCAGTTCTTC
clone size: few; V gene: TRBV6-5; J gene: TRBJ2-2; D gene: NA; CDR3 length: 13; CDR3 protein: CASYVQNTGELFF; CDR3 DNA: TGTGCCAGCTACGTACAGAACACCGGGGAGCTGTTTTTT
clone size: NA; V gene: TRBV6-2/TRBV6-3; J gene: TRBJ2-1; D gene: TRBD1; CDR3 length: 15; CDR3 protein: CASSYLRTGGYEQFF; CDR3 DNA: TGTGCCAGCAGTTACTTACGGACAGGGGGTTATGAGCAGTTCTTC
clone size: few; V gene: TRBV7-6; J gene: TRBJ2-7; D gene: NA; CDR3 length: 17; CDR3 protein: CASSQNPAGASPYEQYF; CDR3 DNA: TGTGCCAGCAGCCAGAATCCCGCGGGGGCCTCCCCCTACGAGCAGTACTTC
clone size: NA; V gene: TRBV11-2; J gene: TRBJ2-5; D gene: NA; CDR3 length: 17; CDR3 protein: CASSLTLSGLIGETQYF; CDR3 DNA: TGTGCCAGCAGCTTAACCCTCTCGGGACTTATTGGAGAGACCCAGTACTTC
clone size: NA; V gene: TRBV9; J gene: TRBJ2-6; D gene: NA; CDR3 length: 17; CDR3 protein: CASSGTTGSSGANVLTF; CDR3 DNA: TGTGCCAGCAGCGGGACCACCGGGTCCTCTGGGGCCAACGTCCTGACTTTC
clone size: NA; V gene: TRBV11-2; J gene: TRBJ2-5; D gene: NA; CDR3 length: 15; CDR3 protein: CASSPLGPYQETQYF; CDR3 DNA: TGTGCCAGCAGCCCCTTAGGGCCTTACCAAGAGACCCAGTACTTC
clone size: NA; V gene: TRBV7-9; J gene: TRBJ2-4; D gene: TRBD1; CDR3 length: 14; CDR3 protein: CASSVITGVSIQYF; CDR3 DNA: TGTGCCAGCAGCGTTATCACAGGGGTTTCCATTCAGTACTTC
clone size: NA; V gene: TRBV6-5; J gene: TRBJ2-1; D gene: NA; CDR3 length: 15; CDR3 protein: CASSYGRGTYNEQFF; CDR3 DNA: TGTGCCAGCAGTTACGGCAGGGGCACCTACAATGAGCAGTTCTTC
clone size: NA; V gene: TRBV4-3; J gene: TRBJ2-3; D gene: TRBD2; CDR3 length: 18; CDR3 protein: CASSQDPAGGSSTDTQYF; CDR3 DNA: TGCGCCAGCAGCCAAGACCCAGCGGGGGGATCTAGCACAGATACGCAGTATTTT
clone size: few; V gene: TRBV7-6; J gene: TRBJ2-5; D gene: NA; CDR3 length: 15; CDR3 protein: CASSLTRDKVETQYF; CDR3 DNA: TGTGCCAGCAGCTTGACCCGGGACAAAGTGGAGACCCAGTACTTC
clone size: NA; V gene: TRBV5-1; J gene: TRBJ1-2; D gene: NA; CDR3 length: 15; CDR3 protein: CASSLVGQGIDGYTF; CDR3 DNA: TGCGCCAGCAGCTTGGTTGGCCAGGGGATTGATGGCTACACCTTC
clone size: few; V gene: TRBV6-6; J gene: TRBJ2-7; D gene: NA; CDR3 length: 15; CDR3 protein: CASSYSSSGTYEQYF; CDR3 DNA: TGTGCCAGCAGTTACTCGAGTTCCGGAACCTACGAGCAGTACTTC
clone size: NA; V gene: TRBV7-2; J gene: TRBJ2-5; D gene: TRBD2; CDR3 length: 14; CDR3 protein: CASSGTSGEETQYF; CDR3 DNA: TGTGCCAGCAGCGGGACTAGCGGGGAAGAGACCCAGTACTTC
clone size: few; V gene: TRBV7-9; J gene: TRBJ1-2; D gene: TRBD1; CDR3 length: 14; CDR3 protein: CASSAQTGPYGYTF; CDR3 DNA: TGTGCCAGCAGCGCTCAGACAGGGCCCTATGGCTACACCTTC
clone size: few; V gene: TRBV12-3/TRBV12-4; J gene: TRBJ2-7; D gene: TRBD1; CDR3 length: 14; CDR3 protein: CASSRDRGFYEQYF; CDR3 DNA: TGTGCCAGCAGCCGGGACAGGGGGTTTTACGAGCAGTACTTC
clone size: NA; V gene: TRBV18; J gene: TRBJ1-6; D gene: NA; CDR3 length: 15; CDR3 protein: CASSPVPDYNSPLHF; CDR3 DNA: TGTGCCAGCTCACCGGTCCCGGACTATAATTCACCCCTCCACTTT
clone size: NA; V gene: TRBV27; J gene: TRBJ1-6; D gene: NA; CDR3 length: 13; CDR3 protein: CASSPQVPAPLHF; CDR3 DNA: TGTGCCAGCAGTCCACAGGTTCCCGCACCCCTCCACTTT
clone size: NA; V gene: TRBV5-1; J gene: TRBJ2-5; D gene: NA; CDR3 length: 16; CDR3 protein: CASSLELVRSWETQYF; CDR3 DNA: TGCGCCAGCAGCTTGGAGCTGGTCAGGTCGTGGGAGACCCAGTACTTC
clone size: NA; V gene: TRBV20-1; J gene: TRBJ2-1; D gene: TRBD2; CDR3 length: 13; CDR3 protein: CSAPAGGYNEQFF; CDR3 DNA: TGCAGTGCTCCCGCGGGGGGGTATAATGAGCAGTTCTTC
clone size: NA; V gene: TRBV5-4; J gene: TRBJ1-2; D gene: NA; CDR3 length: 13; CDR3 protein: CASSTYLGEGYTF; CDR3 DNA: TGTGCCAGCAGCACCTATCTTGGCGAAGGCTACACCTTC
clone size: NA; V gene: TRBV7-2; J gene: TRBJ1-2; D gene: NA; CDR3 length: 13; CDR3 protein: CASSKQKNYGYTF; CDR3 DNA: TGTGCCAGCAGCAAACAGAAAAACTATGGCTACACCTTC